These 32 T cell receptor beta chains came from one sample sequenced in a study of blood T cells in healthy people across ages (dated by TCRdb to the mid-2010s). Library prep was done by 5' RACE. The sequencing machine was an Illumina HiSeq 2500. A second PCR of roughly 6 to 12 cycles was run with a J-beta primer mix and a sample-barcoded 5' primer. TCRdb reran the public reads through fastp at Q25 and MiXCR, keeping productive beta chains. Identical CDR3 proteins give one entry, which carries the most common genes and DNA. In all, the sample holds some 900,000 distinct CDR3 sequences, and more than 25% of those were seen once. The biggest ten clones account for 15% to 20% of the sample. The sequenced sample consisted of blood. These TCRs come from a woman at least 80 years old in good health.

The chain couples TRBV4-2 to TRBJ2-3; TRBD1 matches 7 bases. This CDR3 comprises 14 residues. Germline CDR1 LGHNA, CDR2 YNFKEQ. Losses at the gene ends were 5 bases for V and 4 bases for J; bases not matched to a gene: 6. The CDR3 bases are TGTGCCAGCAGCAGAAAGGGGGCACCAGATACGCAGTATTTT. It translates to CASSRKGAPDTQYF.

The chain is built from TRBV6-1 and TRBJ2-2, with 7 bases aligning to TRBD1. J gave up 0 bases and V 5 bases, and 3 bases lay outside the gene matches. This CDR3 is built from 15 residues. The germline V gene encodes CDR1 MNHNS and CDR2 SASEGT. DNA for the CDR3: TGTGCCAGCAGTAGAGGGACAGCGAACACCGGGGAGCTGTTTTTT. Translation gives CASSRGTANTGELFF.

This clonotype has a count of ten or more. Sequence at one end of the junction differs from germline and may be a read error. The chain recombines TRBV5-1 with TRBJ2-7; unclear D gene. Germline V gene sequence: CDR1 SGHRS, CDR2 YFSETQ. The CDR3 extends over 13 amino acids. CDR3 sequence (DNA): TGTGCCAGCAGCTCCTCTAGCTCCTACGAGCAGTACTTC. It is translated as CASSSSSSYEQYF.

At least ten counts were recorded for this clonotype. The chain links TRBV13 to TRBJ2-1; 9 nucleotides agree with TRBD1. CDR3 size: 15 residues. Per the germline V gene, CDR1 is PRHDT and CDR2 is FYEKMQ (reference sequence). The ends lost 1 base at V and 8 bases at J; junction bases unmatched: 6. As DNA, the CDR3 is TGTGCCAGCAGCTTAGAACAGGGGGCGCAAGATGAGCAGTTCTTC. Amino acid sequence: CASSLEQGAQDEQFF.

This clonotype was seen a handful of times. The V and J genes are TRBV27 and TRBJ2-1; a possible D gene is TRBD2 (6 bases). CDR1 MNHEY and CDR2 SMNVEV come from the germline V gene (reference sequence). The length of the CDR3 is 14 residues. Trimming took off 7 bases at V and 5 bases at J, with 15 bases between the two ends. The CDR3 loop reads CASTAGTSNNEQFF. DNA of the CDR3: TGTGCCAGCACGGCGGGAACGTCCAACAATGAGCAGTTCTTC.

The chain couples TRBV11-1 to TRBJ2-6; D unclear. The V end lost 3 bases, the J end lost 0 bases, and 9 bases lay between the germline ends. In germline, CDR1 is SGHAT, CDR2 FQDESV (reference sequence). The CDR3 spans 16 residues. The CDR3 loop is CASSLGRHSGANVLTF. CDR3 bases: TGTGCCAGCAGCTTGGGTCGGCACTCTGGGGCCAACGTCCTGACTTTC.

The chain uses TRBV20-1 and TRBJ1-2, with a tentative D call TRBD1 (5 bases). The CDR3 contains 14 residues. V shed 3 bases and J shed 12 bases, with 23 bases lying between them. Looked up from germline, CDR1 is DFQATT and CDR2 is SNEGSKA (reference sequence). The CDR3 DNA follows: TGCAGTGCTAGGTGGCCGGGGCGCATCGAACAGAACACCTTC. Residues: CSARWPGRIEQNTF.

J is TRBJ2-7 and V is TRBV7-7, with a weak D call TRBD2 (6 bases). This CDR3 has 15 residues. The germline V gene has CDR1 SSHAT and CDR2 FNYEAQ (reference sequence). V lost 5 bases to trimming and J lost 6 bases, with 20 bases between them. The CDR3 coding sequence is TGTGCCAGCAGCAGTGGGGGACCGGGGGTCGCCGAGCAGTACTTC. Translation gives CASSSGGPGVAEQYF. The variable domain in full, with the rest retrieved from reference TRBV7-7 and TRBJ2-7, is GAGVSQSPRYKVTKRGQDVTLRCDPISSHATLYWYQQALGQGPEFLTYFNYEAQPDKSGLPSDRFSAERPEGSISTLTIQRTEQRDSAMYRCASSSGGPGVAEQYFGPGTRLTVT.

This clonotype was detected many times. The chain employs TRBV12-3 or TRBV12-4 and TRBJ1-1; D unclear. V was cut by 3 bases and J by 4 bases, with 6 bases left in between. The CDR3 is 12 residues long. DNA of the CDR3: TGTGCCAGCAGTTTTGGGGTCACTGAAGCTTTCTTT. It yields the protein CASSFGVTEAFF.

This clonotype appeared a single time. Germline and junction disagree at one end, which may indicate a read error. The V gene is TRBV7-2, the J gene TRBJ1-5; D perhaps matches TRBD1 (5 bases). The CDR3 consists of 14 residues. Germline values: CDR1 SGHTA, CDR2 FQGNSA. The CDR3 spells CAGSISGGNQPQHF. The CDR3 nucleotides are TGTGCCGGCAGCATTAGCGGGGGAAATCAGCCCCAGCATTTT.

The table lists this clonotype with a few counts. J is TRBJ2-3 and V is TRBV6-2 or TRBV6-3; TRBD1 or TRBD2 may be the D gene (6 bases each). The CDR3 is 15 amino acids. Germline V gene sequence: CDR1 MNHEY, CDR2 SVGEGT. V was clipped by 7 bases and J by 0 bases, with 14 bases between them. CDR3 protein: CASTGGPKSTDTQYF. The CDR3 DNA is TGTGCCAGCACCGGGGGCCCAAAAAGCACAGATACGCAGTATTTT.

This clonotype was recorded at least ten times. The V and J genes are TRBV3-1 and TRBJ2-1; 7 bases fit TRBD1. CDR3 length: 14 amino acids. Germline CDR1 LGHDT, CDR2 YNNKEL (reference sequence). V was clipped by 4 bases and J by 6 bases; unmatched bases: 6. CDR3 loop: CASSRQGSPNEQFF. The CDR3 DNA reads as TGTGCCAGCAGCCGACAGGGCTCGCCCAATGAGCAGTTCTTC.

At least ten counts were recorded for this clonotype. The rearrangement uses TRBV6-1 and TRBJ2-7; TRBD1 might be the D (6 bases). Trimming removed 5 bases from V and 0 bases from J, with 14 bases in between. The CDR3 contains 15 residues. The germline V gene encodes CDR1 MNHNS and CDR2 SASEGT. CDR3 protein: CASSRNQGSSYEQYF. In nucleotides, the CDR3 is TGTGCCAGCAGTAGAAACCAGGGGAGCTCCTACGAGCAGTACTTC.

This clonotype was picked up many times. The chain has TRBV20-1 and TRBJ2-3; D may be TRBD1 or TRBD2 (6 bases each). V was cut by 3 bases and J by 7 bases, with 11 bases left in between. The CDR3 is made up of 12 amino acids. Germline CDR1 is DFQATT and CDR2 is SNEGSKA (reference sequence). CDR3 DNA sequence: TGCAGTGCTAGCGGAGGGGGAAATACGCAGTATTTT. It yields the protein CSASGGGNTQYF.

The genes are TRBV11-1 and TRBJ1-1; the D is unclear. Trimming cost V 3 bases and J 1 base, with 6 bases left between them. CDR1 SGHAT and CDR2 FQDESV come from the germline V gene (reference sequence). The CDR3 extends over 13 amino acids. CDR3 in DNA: TGTGCCAGCAGCTTTACCGAGAACACTGAAGCTTTCTTT. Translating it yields CASSFTENTEAFF.

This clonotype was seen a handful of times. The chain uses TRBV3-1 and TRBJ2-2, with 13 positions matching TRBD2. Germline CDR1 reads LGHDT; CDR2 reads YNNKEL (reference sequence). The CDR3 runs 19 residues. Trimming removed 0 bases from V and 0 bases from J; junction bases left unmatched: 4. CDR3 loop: CASSQDSTSGGANTGELFF. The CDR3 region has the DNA TGTGCCAGCAGCCAAGATTCAACTAGCGGGGGGGCGAACACCGGGGAGCTGTTTTTT.

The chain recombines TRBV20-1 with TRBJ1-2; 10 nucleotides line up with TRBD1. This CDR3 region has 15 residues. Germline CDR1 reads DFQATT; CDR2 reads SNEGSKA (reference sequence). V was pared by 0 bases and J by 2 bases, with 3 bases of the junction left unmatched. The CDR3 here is CSARDRTGGNYGYTF. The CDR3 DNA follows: TGCAGTGCTAGAGATCGGACAGGGGGGAACTATGGCTACACCTTC.

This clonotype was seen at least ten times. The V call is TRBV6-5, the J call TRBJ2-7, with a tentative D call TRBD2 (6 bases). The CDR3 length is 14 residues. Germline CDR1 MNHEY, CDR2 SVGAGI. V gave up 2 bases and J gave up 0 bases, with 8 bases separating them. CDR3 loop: CASSYQAGSYEQYF. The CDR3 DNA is TGTGCCAGCAGTTACCAAGCGGGCTCCTACGAGCAGTACTTC.

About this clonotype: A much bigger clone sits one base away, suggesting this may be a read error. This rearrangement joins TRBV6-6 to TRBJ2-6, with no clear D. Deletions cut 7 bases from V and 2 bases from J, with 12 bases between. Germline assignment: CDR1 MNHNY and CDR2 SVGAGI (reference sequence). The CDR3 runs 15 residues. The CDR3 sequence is CASIRTEAGANVLTF. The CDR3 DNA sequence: TGTGCCAGCATCCGAACAGAGGCTGGGGCCAACGTCCTGACTTTC.

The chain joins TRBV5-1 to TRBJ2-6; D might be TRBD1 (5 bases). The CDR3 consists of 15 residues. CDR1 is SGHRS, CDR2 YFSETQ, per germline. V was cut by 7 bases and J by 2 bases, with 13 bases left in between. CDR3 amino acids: CASAGLGPGANVLTF. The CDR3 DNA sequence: TGCGCCAGCGCCGGTCTGGGGCCTGGGGCCAACGTCCTGACTTTC.

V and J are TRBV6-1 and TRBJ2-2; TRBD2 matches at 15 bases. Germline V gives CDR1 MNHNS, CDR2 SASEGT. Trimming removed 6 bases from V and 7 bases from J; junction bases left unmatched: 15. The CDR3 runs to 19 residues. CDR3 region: CASRRTGTSGGPGGGELFF. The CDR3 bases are TGTGCCAGCAGACGTACCGGGACTAGCGGGGGGCCAGGAGGCGGGGAGCTGTTTTTT.

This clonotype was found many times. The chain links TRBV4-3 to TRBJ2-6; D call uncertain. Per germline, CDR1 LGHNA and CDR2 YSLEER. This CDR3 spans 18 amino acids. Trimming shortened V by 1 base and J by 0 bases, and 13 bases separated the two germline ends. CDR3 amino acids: CASSQARFKISGANVLTF. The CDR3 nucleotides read TGCGCCAGCAGCCAAGCCCGCTTTAAGATCTCTGGGGCCAACGTCCTGACTTTC.

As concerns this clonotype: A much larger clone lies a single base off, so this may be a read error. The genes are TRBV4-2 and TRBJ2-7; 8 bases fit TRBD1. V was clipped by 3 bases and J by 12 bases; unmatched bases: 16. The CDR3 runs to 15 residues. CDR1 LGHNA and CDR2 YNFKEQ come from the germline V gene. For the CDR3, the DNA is TGTGCCAGCAGCCAGGGTGACAGGGGACACGAGACCCGGTACTTC. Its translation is CASSQGDRGHETRYF.

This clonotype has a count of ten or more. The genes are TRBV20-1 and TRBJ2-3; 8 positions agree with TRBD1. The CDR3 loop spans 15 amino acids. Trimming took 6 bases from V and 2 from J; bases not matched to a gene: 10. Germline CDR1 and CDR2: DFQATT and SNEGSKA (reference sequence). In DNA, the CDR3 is TGCAGTGCGAGCAAAAACAGGGGGACCACAGATACGCAGTATTTT. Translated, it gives CSASKNRGTTDTQYF.

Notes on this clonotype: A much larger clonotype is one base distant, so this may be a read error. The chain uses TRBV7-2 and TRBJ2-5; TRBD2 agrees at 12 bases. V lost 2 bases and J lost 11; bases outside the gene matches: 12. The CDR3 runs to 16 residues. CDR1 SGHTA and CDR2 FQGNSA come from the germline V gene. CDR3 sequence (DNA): TGTGCCAGCAGCTTACACGCTAGCGGGGGGGCAGATGAGCAGTACTTC. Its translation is CASSLHASGGADEQYF.

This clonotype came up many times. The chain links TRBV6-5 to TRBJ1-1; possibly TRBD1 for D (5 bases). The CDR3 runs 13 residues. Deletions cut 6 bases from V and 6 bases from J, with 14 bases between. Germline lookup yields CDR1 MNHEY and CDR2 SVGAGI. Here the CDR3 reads CASRVGGKPEAFF. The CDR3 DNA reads TGTGCCAGCAGGGTCGGGGGGAAACCTGAAGCTTTCTTT.

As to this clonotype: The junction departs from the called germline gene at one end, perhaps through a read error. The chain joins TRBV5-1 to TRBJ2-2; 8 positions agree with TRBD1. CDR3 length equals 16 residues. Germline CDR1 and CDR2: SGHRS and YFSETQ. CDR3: CASSFAGATGAGERFF. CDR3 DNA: TGCGCCAGCAGCTTCGCCGGAGCGACAGGGGCCGGGGAGCGGTTTTTT. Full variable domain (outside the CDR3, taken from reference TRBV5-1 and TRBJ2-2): KAGVTQTPRYLIKTRGQQVTLSCSPISGHRSVSWYQQTPGQGLQFLFEYFSETQRNKGNFPGRFSGRQFSNSRSEMNVSTLELGDSALYLCASSFAGATGAGERFFGEGSRLTVL.

The CDR3 nucleotides read TGCGCCTCCTTCCGACGGAGTAGCGGCGTGGATGAGCAGTACTTC. Protein product: CASFRRSSGVDEQYF. The V gene is TRBV5-1, the J gene TRBJ2-4; possibly TRBD2 for D (6 bases). With 10 bases removed from V and 13 bases from J, the gap between germline ends came to 30 bases. Germline V CDR1 and CDR2: SGHRS, YFSETQ. This CDR3 is 15 amino acids long.

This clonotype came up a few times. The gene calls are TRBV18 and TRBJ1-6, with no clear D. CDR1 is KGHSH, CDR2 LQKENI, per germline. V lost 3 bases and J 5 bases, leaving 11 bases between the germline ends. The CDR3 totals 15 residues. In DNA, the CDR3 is TGTGCCAGCTCACCCGCAGGAAAAGATAATTCACCCCTCCACTTT. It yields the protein CASSPAGKDNSPLHF.

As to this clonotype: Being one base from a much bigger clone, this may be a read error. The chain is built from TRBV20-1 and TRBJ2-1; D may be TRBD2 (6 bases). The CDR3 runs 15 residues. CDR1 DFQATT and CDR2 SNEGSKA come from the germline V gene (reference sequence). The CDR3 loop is CSARDRGGIYDEQFF. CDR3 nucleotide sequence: TGCAGTGCTAGAGATCGGGGCGGGATCTACGATGAGCAGTTCTTC.

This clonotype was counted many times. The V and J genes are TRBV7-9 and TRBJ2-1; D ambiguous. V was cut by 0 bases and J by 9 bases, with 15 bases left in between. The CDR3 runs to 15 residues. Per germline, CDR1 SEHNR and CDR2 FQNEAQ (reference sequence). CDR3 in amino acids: CASSLALGSNTEQFF. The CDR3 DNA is TGTGCCAGCAGCTTAGCGCTGGGTAGCAATACTGAGCAGTTCTTC.

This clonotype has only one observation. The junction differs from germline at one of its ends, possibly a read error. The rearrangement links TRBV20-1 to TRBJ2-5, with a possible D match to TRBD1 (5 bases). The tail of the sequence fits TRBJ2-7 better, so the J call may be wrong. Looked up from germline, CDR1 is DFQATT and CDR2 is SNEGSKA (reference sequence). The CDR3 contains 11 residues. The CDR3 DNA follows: TGCAGTGTTAGAGACAGTTACGAGCAGTACTTC. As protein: CSVRDSYEQYF.